Sequencing of this T cell receptor beta chain was carried out in a study of T cell responses to AZD1222 COVID-19 vaccine (dated by TCRdb to the early 2020s). About the study as a whole: TCR sequencing covered 230 to 250 trial participants: about 210 given two doses of AZD1222 and 26 given two doses of MenACWY control vaccine. Trial participants were enrolled by age into 18-55, 56-69 and 70-plus year subgroups, with roughly 160, 29 and 62 TCR-sequenced participants respectively.

On the study overall, not on this receptor specifically: The vaccine-associated CD4 TCRs covered the entire spike protein, and the dominant responses fell in regions 160-218 and 743-854. The 56-69-year group was small, and its depth increase did not reach significance, likely because of low power. Reportedly, close to half of the unique spike-specific TCRs recognized epitopes lying outside the regions that are mutated in the B.1.351 and B.1.1.7 variants. Because no day 14 peak-response samples were available, repertoires were characterized only after the peak T cell response. Participants were mostly white British and included more females than males, and it was suggested by the authors that clonal diversity may have been underestimated. Conclusions about previously exposed vaccinees were limited because only six AZD1222 recipients were SARS-CoV-2 seropositive at baseline. After two AZD1222 doses, spike-specific TCR breadth and depth were significantly higher than at day 0 and than in MenACWY recipients.

This sample's time point label indicates: about 28 days (+/-7) after the second vaccine dose. AZD1222 recipients whose second dose came at about 4 weeks and those whose second dose came at about 12 weeks were combined into one group, since spike-specific TCR depth and breadth did not differ between the two schedules. The vaccinee samples were drawn from two UK trials, COV001 and COV002, one of which was a single-blind randomized controlled phase 2/3 trial testing AZD1222 (ChAdOx1 nCoV-19) in healthy adults. Trial participant PBMC samples were collected at day 0 and day 28 after the second dose for TCRbeta chain sequencing. The CDR3 regions of human TCRbeta chains were analyzed by immunosequencing. The original methods were these. Repertoire TCRs were matched against a reference library of SARS-CoV-2-specific TCRs generated with the MIRA antigen-specificity platform. Breadth was defined as the fraction of unique TCRs that were SARS-CoV-2-associated. Depth was defined as the fraction of total T cells that were SARS-CoV-2-associated. Using the MIRA data, every spike-specific TCR was mapped to the spike region that the TCR reacted to and assigned to either a CD4 or a CD8 class. Log10-transformed breadth and depth values were compared by one-way ANOVA with Sidak's multiple comparisons tests. TCRdb carries this immuneACCESS record with in-frame sequences only. Its versions omit some clonotypes, under half of them owing to an unresolved V gene in the studies checked, with the rest unexplained. From that table come the V and J calls and clone size; the DNA was used to work out D and trimming. In this sample the table shows approximately 170,000 clones, approximately 90% of which occur a single time. The top ten clones comprise more than 1% of the sample.

Notes on this clone: The target of this receptor is not known. Base qualities are not provided; no much larger clone lies one nucleotide away.

The TCR originated in an adult who received the AZD1222 COVID-19 vaccine. The source was peripheral blood, collected 28 days after the second AZD1222 dose.

The CDR3 region reads CASSPPSRRARPRGAPMETQYF. Here is the DNA: TGTGCCAGCTCACCACCGAGTCGCCGGGCGCGCCCGAGGGGGGCCCCAATGGAGACCCAGTACTTC. The V and J segments used are TRBV18 and TRBJ2-5, with the D call perhaps TRBD1 or TRBD2, as 6 bases match in each case. Trimming takes 0 bases from V and 5 bases from J, and the germline ends sit 34 bases apart. From the cysteine up to the phenylalanine, the CDR3 has a length of 22 residues. The CDR3 DNA has 66 bases and is translated from base 1. The germline V gene supplies CDR1 KGHSH and CDR2 LQKENI. Here the CDR3 is joined to the reference TRBV18 and TRBJ2-5 genes, and the full variable domain is: NAGVMQNPRHLVRRRGQEARLRCSPMKGHSHVYWYRQLPEEGLKFMVYLQKENIIDESGMPKERFSAEFPKEGPSILRIQQVVRGDSAAYFCASSPPSRRARPRGAPMETQYFGPGTRLLVL.